These 15 T cell receptor beta chains were all obtained from the same sample, sequenced in a study of T cell clonality in common variable immunodeficiency. General study results and limits: Fewer deletions and N-nucleotide insertions were reportedly seen in common variable immunodeficiency TCR beta sequences.

Antigens of these TCRs are unknown. The data were produced by immunoSEQ multiplex PCR, yet TCRdb's version contains in-frame clones alone and is incomplete. Singletons are absent from the sample, which has just over 20,000 clones. Sequenced sample: peripheral blood mononuclear cells. These receptors all come from a human donor with common variable immunodeficiency.

In its sample, this clone ranks as medium-sized. The read ends 3 residues before the CDR3 terminus; that terminus is restored from the germline J gene. This chain links TRBV30 with TRBJ2-7; 9 bases align to TRBD1. The V segment lost 1 base and the J segment 2 bases; nucleotides outside the gene matches: 6. The CDR3 is 15 residues long. Germline CDR1 GTSNPN, CDR2 SVGIG (reference sequence). The CDR3 DNA, read in part, is TGTGCCTGGAGTGCCACCGGGACAGGGACCTACGAG. Its translation: CAWSATGTGTYE. The CDR3 reads in full as CAWSATGTGTYEQYF.

This clone occurred many times. The missing CDR3 end, 3 residues past where the read stops, is filled in from the germline J gene. The J gene is TRBJ1-1, the V gene TRBV6-1, with 7 nucleotides matching TRBD1. V lost 3 bases to trimming and J lost 0 bases; unmatched junction nucleotides: 7. CDR3 length: 16 residues. Germline lookup yields CDR1 MNHNS and CDR2 SASEGT. The CDR3 here is CASSEGQPFLNTEAFF. Partial CDR3 DNA: TGTGCCAGCAGTGAGGGACAGCCCTTTTTGAACACTGAA.

This clone was observed at least ten times. The read falls 3 residues short of the CDR3 end, and the missing part is taken from the germline J gene. V gene TRBV7-2 combines with J gene TRBJ1-2, with D maybe TRBD1 (5 bases). V was trimmed by 1 base and J by 3 bases, leaving 9 bases between them. This CDR3 contains 14 residues. Germline V gives CDR1 SGHTA, CDR2 FQGNSA. The CDR3 bases that were read are TGTGCCAGCAGCTTAGTGGGGCAGGACTATGGC. It specifies CASSLVGQDYG. The full CDR3 sequence reads CASSLVGQDYGYTF.

At least ten counts were recorded for this clone. Germline and junction disagree at one end, which may indicate a read error. Read sequence stops 3 residues before the CDR3 end, and the germline J gene provides the missing end. This chain uses TRBV4-2 with TRBJ2-1; TRBD1 matches at 8 bases. Germline V gene lookup returns CDR1 LGHNA and CDR2 YNFKEQ. The CDR3 covers 17 residues. The covered CDR3 bases are TGCGCCAGCAGCCCCCAACCCCCTGGACAGGGTGGAAATGAG. Residues: CASSPQPPGQGGNE. The CDR3 as a whole reads CASSPQPPGQGGNEQFF.

The table lists this clone with a few counts. The DNA ends 3 residues before the CDR3 does, and the rest of the CDR3 is filled in from the germline J gene. J is TRBJ1-2 and V is TRBV29-1, with 8 bases that match TRBD1. In germline, CDR1 is SQVTM, CDR2 ANQGSEA. The junction had 11 bases not matched to a gene; V was cut back by 0 bases and J by 2 bases. The CDR3 extends over 17 amino acids. This CDR3 is CSVEDRIARTGNYGYTF. The covered CDR3 bases are TGCAGCGTTGAAGATCGTATAGCCAGGACAGGGAACTATGGC. Using reference TRBV29-1 and TRBJ1-2 for the parts outside the CDR3, the full variable domain is SAVISQKPSRDICQRGTSLTIQCQVDSQVTMMFWYRQQPGQSLTLIATANQGSEATYESGFVIDKFPISRPNLTFSTLTVSNMSPEDSSIYLCSVEDRIARTGNYGYTFGSGTRLTVV.

This clone was recorded many times. The read gets to within 3 residues of the CDR3 end, and the germline J gene fills in the rest. Distinct nucleotide sequences in the sample also encode this CDR3. The chain employs TRBV18 and TRBJ1-1; maybe TRBD1 (6 bases). Germline CDR1 is KGHSH and CDR2 is LQKENI. This CDR3 has 14 amino acids. Trimming left V 3 bases short and J 1 base short, with 9 bases between. CDR3 region: CASSPQGTNTEAFF. The DNA read from the CDR3 is TGTGCCAGCTCACCTCAGGGGACGAACACTGAA.

This clone occurred many times. The read ends 3 residues before the CDR3 terminus; that terminus is restored from the germline J gene. The chain couples TRBV30 to TRBJ1-5; D may be TRBD1 (5 bases). Germline V gives CDR1 GTSNPN, CDR2 SVGIG (reference sequence). The CDR3 covers 15 residues. Trimming shortened V by 0 bases and J by 1 base, and 10 bases separated the two germline ends. This chain's CDR3 is CAWSVSGASNQPQHF. The DNA read from the CDR3 is TGTGCCTGGAGTGTATCTGGGGCGAGCAATCAGCCC.

At least ten counts were recorded for this clone. The read gets to within 3 residues of the CDR3 end, and the germline J gene fills in the rest. This rearrangement joins TRBV10-3 to TRBJ2-5, with a weak D call TRBD1 (7 bases). V gave up 7 bases and J gave up 4 bases, with 22 bases separating them. Germline V gives CDR1 ENHRY, CDR2 SYGVKD. This CDR3 contains 16 residues. The CDR3 spells CAINPGVGGRRETQYF. CDR3 DNA, as far as it was read: TGTGCCATCAACCCGGGGGTAGGGGGCCGGCGAGAGACC.

This clone showed up many times. The read terminates 3 residues ahead of where the CDR3 ends, so the germline J gene completes it. The chain combines TRBV19 with TRBJ2-7; D unclear. The CDR3 consists of 14 residues. Between the trimmed V and J ends, which lost 6 bases and 0 bases, there was a span of 12 bases. CDR1 and CDR2 (germline): LNHDA, SQIVND (reference sequence). The chain's CDR3 is CASSLTESSYEQYF. The CDR3 bases that were read are TGTGCCAGTAGCCTAACAGAAAGCTCCTACGAG. The variable domain in full, with the rest retrieved from reference TRBV19 and TRBJ2-7, is DGGITQSPKYLFRKEGQNVTLSCEQNLNHDAMYWYRQDPGQGLRLIYYSQIVNDFQKGDIAEGYSVSREKKESFPLTVTSAQKNPTAFYLCASSLTESSYEQYFGPGTRLTVT.

This clone was observed at least ten times. The read stops 3 residues short of the end of the CDR3; the missing end is completed from the germline J gene. The chain joins TRBV4-1 to TRBJ2-7; the D gene is possibly TRBD2 (5 bases). Germline V lookup: CDR1 MGHRA, CDR2 YSYEKL. The germline V and J ends were trimmed by 4 bases and 2 bases, with 12 bases remaining between them. The CDR3 has 14 amino acids. The CDR3 reads CASSPPTSAYEQYF. The DNA read from the CDR3 is TGCGCCAGCAGCCCCCCCACTAGTGCCTACGAG.

This clone was counted at least ten times. CDR3 residues: CSADRGALTDTQYF. The part of the CDR3 DNA that was read is TGCAGTGCTGACCGGGGGGCCCTCACAGATACG. This sequence joins TRBV20-1 and TRBJ2-3, with D maybe TRBD2 (7 bases). The CDR3 end falls 3 residues outside the read, so it is completed with the germline J gene. The CDR3 is made up of 14 amino acids. V was cut by 5 bases and J by 2 bases, with 14 bases left in between. Germline loops: CDR1 DFQATT, CDR2 SNEGSKA (reference sequence).

This clone showed up many times. The DNA ends 3 residues before the CDR3 does, and the rest of the CDR3 is filled in from the germline J gene. This chain links TRBV7-2 with TRBJ1-1, with no clear D. Trimming removed 5 bases at V and 1 base at J, with 14 bases between. This CDR3 spans 15 amino acids. Germline CDR1 is SGHTA and CDR2 is FQGNSA. The CDR3 sequence: CASSPRFRGNTEAFF. The CDR3 bases that were read are TGTGCCAGCAGCCCAAGGTTTCGGGGGAACACTGAA.

This clone was observed many times. Read coverage stops 3 residues before the CDR3 terminus; the germline J gene supplies the remainder. The chain links TRBV11-3 to TRBJ2-1; D call uncertain. The germline V and J ends were trimmed by 2 bases and 8 bases, with 10 bases remaining between them. CDR1 is SGHNT, CDR2 YENEEA, per germline. The CDR3 loop spans 13 amino acids. CDR3 bases read: TGTGCCAGCAGCTTAAGTATTAGGGATGAG. Protein product: CASSLSIRDE. The full CDR3 is CASSLSIRDEQFF.

This clone was picked up many times. The CDR3 end falls 3 residues outside the read, so it is completed with the germline J gene. This rearrangement joins TRBV20-1 to TRBJ2-3; 10 bases agree with TRBD2. Germline V gene data show CDR1 as DFQATT and CDR2 as SNEGSKA (reference sequence). The CDR3 covers 15 residues. Germline trimming cut 2 bases from V and 5 bases from J; bases unmatched to any gene: 7. The CDR3 loop is CSARKSGGALDTQYF. The sequenced CDR3 bases are TGCAGTGCTAGAAAGAGCGGGGGGGCCTTAGATACG.

This clone was picked up many times. Mismatch with germline at one junction end may stem from a read error. The read terminates 3 residues ahead of where the CDR3 ends, so the germline J gene completes it. The rearrangement links TRBV30 to TRBJ1-6; 8 nucleotides align to TRBD1. CDR3 length: 17 amino acids. In germline, CDR1 is GTSNPN, CDR2 SVGIG (reference sequence). Incomplete CDR3 DNA: TGTGCCTGGAGCCCAACCCGGACAGGGAGGTATATTTCACCC. Translating it yields CAWSPTRTGRYISP. The entire CDR3 reads CAWSPTRTGRYISPLHF.